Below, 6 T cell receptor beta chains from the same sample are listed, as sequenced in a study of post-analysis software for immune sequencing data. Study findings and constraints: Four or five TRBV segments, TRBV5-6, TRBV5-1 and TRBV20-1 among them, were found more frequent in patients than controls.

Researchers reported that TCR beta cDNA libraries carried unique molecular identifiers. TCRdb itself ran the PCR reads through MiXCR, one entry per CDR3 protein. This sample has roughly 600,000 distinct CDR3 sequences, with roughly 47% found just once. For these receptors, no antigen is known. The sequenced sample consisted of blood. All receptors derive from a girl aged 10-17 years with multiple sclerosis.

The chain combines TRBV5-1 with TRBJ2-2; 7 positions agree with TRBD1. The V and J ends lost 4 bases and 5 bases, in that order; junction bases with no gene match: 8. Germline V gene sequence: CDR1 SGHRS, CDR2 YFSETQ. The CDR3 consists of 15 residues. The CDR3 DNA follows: TGCGCCAGCAGCGCCCGACAGGGCGGGACCGGGGAGCTGTTTTTT. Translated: CASSARQGGTGELFF.

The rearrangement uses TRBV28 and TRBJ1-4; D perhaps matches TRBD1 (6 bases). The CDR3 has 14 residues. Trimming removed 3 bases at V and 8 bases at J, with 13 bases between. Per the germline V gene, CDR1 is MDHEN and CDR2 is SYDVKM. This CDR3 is CASSFSDGGEKLFF. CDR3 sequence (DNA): TGTGCCAGCAGTTTTAGCGACGGGGGCGAAAAACTGTTTTTT.

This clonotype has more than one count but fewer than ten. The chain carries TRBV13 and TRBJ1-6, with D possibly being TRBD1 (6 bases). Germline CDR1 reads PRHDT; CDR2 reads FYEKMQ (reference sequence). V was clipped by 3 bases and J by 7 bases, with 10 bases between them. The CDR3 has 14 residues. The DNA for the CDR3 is TGTGCCAGCAGCTTCCGGGACACCAATTCACCCCTCCACTTT. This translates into CASSFRDTNSPLHF.

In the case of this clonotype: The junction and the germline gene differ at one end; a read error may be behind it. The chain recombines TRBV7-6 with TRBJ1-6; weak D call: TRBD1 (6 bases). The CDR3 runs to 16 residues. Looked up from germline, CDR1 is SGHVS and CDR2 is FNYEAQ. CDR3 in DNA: TGCGCCAGCAGCTTAACGTCCGGGACAATTAATTCACCCCTCCACTTT. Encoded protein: CASSLTSGTINSPLHF.

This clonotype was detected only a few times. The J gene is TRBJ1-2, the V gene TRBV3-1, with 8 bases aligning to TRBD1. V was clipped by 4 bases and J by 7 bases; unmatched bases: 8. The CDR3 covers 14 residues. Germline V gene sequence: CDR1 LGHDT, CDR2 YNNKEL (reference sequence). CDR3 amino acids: CASSPPGQGSGYTF. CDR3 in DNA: TGTGCCAGCAGCCCTCCCGGACAGGGTTCTGGCTACACCTTC.

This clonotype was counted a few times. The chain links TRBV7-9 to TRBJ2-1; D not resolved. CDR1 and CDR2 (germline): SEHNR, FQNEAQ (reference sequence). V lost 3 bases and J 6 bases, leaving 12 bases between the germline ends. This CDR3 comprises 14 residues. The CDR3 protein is CASSLTDGLNEQFF. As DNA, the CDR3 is TGTGCCAGCAGCTTGACGGACGGCCTCAATGAGCAGTTCTTC.